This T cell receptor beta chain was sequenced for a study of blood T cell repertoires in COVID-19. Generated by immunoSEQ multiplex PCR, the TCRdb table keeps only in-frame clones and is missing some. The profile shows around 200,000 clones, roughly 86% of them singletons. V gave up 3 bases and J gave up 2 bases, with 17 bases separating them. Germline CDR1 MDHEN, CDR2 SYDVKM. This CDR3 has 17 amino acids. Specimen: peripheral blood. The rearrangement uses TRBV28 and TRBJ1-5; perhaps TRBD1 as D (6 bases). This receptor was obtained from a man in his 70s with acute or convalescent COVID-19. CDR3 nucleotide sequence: TGTGCCAGCAGTTTGGGGTTTCTACAGGGCGGCAATCAGCCCCAGCATTTT. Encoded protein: CASSLGFLQGGNQPQHF.